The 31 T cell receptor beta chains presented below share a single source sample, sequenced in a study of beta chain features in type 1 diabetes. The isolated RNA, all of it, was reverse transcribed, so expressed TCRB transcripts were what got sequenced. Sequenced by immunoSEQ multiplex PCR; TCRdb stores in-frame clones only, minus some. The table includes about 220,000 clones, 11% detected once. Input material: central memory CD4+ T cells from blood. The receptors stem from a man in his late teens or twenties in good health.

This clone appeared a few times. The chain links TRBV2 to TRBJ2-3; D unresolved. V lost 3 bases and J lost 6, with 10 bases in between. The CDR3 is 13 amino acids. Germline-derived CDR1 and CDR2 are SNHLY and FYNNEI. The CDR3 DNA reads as TGTGCCAGCAGTGACGCGGAATTGGATACGCAGTATTTT. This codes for CASSDAELDTQYF.

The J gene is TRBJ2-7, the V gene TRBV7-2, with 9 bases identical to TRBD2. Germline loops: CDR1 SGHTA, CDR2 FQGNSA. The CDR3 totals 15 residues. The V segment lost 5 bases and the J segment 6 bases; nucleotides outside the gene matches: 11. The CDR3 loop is CASSPPSGTTTEQYF. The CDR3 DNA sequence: TGTGCCAGCAGCCCCCCTAGCGGGACAACGACCGAGCAGTACTTC.

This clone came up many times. CDR3 coding DNA: TGCGCCAGCAGCCCGGGCGGGAGGAGCACAGATACGCAGTATTTT. This translates into CASSPGGRSTDTQYF. This chain connects TRBV4-3 to TRBJ2-3; TRBD2 aligns across 8 bases. In germline, CDR1 is LGHNA, CDR2 YSLEER. The CDR3 loop spans 15 amino acids. The V segment lost 4 bases and the J segment 0 bases; nucleotides outside the gene matches: 3.

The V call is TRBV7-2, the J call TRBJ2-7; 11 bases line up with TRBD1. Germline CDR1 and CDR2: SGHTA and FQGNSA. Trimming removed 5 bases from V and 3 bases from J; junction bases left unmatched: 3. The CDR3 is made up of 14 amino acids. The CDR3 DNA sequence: TGTGCCAGCAGCATAGGGACAGGGGGCTACGAGCAGTACTTC. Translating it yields CASSIGTGGYEQYF.

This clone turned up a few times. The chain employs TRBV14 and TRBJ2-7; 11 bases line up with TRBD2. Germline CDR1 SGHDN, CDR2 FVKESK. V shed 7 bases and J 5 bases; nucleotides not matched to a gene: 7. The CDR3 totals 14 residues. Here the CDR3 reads CASKLAGVSNEQYF. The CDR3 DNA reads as TGTGCCAGCAAACTAGCGGGAGTGAGTAACGAGCAGTACTTC.

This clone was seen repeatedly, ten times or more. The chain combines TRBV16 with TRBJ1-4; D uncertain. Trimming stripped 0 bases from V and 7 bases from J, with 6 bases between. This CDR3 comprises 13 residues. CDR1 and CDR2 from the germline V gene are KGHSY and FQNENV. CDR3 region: CASSQSQIEKLFF. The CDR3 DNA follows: TGTGCCAGCAGCCAATCCCAGATTGAAAAACTGTTTTTT.

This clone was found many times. This CDR3 reads CSVGVQEQYF. DNA for the CDR3: TGCAGCGTTGGGGTGCAGGAGCAGTACTTC. The chain employs TRBV29-1 and TRBJ2-7, with unresolved D. The CDR3 is 10 amino acids. V was shortened by 4 bases and J by 7 bases, with 8 bases between the two germline ends. Germline lookup yields CDR1 SQVTM and CDR2 ANQGSEA.

CDR3 sequence: CAWSLADTISYEQYF. The CDR3 nucleotides read TGTGCCTGGAGTTTAGCGGACACCATTTCCTACGAGCAGTACTTC. V is TRBV30 and J is TRBJ2-7, with a tentative D call TRBD2 (6 bases). The CDR3 sequence is 15 residues long. Trimming took off 2 bases at V and 1 base at J, with 15 bases between the two ends. Germline V gene sequence: CDR1 GTSNPN, CDR2 SVGIG (reference sequence).

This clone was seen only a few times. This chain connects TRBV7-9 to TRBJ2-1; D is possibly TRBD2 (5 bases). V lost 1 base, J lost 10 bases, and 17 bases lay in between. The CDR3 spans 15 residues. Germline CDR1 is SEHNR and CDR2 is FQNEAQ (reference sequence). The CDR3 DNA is TGTGCCAGCAGCTTAGTTGTTTTTGGTGCGGGCGAGCAGTTCTTC. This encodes CASSLVVFGAGEQFF.

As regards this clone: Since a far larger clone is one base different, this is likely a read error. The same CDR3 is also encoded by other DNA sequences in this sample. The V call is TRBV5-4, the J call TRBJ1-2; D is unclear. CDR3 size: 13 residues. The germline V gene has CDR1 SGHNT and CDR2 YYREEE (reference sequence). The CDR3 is CASSSNLGDGYTF. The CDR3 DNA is TGTGCGAGCAGCTCCAACCTGGGAGATGGCTACACCTTC.

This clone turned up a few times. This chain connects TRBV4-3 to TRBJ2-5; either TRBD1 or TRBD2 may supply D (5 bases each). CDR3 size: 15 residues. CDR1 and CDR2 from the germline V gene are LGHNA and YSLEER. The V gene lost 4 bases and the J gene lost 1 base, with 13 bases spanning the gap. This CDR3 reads CASSPGRGPQETQYF. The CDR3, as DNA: TGCGCCAGCAGCCCCGGCCGGGGCCCCCAAGAGACCCAGTACTTC.

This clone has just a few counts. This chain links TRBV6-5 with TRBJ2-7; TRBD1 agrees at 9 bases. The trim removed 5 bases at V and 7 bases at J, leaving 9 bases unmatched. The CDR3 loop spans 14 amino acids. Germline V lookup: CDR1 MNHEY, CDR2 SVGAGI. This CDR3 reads CASSPGQGRSEQYF. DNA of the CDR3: TGTGCCAGCAGTCCGGGACAGGGAAGATCGGAGCAGTACTTC.

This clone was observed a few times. The CDR3 region has the DNA TGTGCCAGCAGTTTAGTGAACACCGTAGGGAATGAGCAGTTCTTC. The encoded protein is CASSLVNTVGNEQFF. This sequence joins TRBV28 and TRBJ2-1; D is undetermined. V lost 2 bases and J 7 bases, leaving 15 bases between the germline ends. The CDR3 has 15 residues. The V gene's germline CDR1 is MDHEN and CDR2 SYDVKM.

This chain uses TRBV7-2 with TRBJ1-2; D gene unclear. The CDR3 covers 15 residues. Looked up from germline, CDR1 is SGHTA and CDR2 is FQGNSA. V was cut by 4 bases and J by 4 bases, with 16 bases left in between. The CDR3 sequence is CASSSALRAPYGYTF. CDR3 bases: TGTGCCAGCAGCTCCGCCCTGAGGGCGCCCTATGGCTACACCTTC. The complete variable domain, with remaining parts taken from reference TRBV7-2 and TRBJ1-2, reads GAGVSQSPSNKVTEKGKDVELRCDPISGHTALYWYRQSLGQGLEFLIYFQGNSAPDKSGLPSDRFSAERTGGSVSTLTIQRTQQEDSAVYLCASSSALRAPYGYTFGSGTRLTVV.

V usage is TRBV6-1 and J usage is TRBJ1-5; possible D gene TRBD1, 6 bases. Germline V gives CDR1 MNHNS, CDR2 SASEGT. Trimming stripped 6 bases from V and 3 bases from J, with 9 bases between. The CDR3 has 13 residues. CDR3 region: CASRDRFNQPQHF. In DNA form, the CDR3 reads TGTGCCAGCAGGGACAGATTCAATCAGCCCCAGCATTTT.

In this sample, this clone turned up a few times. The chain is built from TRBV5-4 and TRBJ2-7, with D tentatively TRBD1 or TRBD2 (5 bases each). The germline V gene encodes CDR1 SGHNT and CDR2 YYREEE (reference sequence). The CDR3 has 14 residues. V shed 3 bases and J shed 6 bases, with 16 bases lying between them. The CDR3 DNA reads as TGTGCCAGCAGCTCAAGGGACCGGGCTCCCGAGCAGTACTTC. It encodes CASSSRDRAPEQYF.

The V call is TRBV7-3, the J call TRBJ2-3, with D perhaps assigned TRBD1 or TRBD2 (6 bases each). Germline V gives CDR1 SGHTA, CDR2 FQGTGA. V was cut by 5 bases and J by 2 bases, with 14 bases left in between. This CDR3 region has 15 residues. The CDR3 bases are TGTGCCAGCAGCCCGGGGGCCAGCTACACAGATACGCAGTATTTT. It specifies CASSPGASYTDTQYF.

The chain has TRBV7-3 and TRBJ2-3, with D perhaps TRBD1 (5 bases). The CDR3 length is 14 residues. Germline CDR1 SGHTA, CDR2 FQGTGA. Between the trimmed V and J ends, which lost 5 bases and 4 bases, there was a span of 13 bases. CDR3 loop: CASSAPGYSDTQYF. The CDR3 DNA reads TGTGCCAGCAGCGCCCCAGGGTATTCAGATACGCAGTATTTT.

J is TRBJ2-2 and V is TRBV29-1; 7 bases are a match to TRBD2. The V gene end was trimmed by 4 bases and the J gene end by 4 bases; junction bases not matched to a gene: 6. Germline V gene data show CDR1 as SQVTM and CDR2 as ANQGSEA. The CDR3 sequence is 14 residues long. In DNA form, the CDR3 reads TGCAGCGTTGGAGGACTAGTGGGCACCGGGGAGCTGTTTTTT. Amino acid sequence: CSVGGLVGTGELFF.

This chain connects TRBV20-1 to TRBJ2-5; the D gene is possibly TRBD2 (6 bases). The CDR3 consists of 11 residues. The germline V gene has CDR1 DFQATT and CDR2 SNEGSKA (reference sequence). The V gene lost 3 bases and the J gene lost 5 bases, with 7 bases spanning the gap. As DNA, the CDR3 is TGCAGTGCTAGCGGGAGTGAGACCCAGTACTTC. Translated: CSASGSETQYF.

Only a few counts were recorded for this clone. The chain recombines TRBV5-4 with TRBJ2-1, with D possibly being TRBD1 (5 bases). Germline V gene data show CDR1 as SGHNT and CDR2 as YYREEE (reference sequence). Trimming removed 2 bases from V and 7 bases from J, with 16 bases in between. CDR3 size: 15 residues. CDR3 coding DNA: TGTGCCAGCAGCTTAAGGAGCATTCAGGGAAATGAGCAGTTCTTC. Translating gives CASSLRSIQGNEQFF.

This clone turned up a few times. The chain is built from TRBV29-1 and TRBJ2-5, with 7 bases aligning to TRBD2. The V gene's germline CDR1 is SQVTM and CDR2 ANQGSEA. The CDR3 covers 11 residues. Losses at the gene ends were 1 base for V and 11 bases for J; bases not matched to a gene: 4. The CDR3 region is CSVEGAGEQYF. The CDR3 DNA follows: TGCAGCGTTGAAGGGGCGGGAGAGCAGTACTTC.

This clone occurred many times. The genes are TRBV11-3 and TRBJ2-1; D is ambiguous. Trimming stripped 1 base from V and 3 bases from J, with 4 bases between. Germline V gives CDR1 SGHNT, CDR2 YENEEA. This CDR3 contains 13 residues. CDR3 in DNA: TGTGCCAGCAGCTTAGTATTCTACAATGAGCAGTTCTTC. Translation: CASSLVFYNEQFF.

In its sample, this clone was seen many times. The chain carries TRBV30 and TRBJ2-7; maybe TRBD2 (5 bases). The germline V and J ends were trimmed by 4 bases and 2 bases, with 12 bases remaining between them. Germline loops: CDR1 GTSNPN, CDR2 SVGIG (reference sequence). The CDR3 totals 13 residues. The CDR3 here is CAWTRALTYEQYF. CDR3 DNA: TGTGCCTGGACGCGGGCCTTAACCTACGAGCAGTACTTC.

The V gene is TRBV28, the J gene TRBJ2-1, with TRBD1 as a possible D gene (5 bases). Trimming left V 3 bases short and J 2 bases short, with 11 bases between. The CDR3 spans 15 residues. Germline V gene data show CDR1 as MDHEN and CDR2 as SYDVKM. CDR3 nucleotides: TGTGCCAGCAGTTTCCAGGGCAACCCCTACAATGAGCAGTTCTTC. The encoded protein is CASSFQGNPYNEQFF. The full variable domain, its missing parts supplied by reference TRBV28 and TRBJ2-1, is DVKVTQSSRYLVKRTGEKVFLECVQDMDHENMFWYRQDPGLGLRLIYFSYDVKMKEKGDIPEGYSVSREKKERFSLILESASTNQTSMYLCASSFQGNPYNEQFFGPGTRLTVL.

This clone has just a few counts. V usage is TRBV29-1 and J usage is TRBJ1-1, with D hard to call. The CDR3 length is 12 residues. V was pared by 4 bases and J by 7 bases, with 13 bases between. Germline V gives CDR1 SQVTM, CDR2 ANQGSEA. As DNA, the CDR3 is TGCAGCGTTGTTCCGGGGTTGGGTGAAGCTTTCTTT. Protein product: CSVVPGLGEAFF. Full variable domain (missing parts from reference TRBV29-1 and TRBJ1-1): SAVISQKPSRDICQRGTSLTIQCQVDSQVTMMFWYRQQPGQSLTLIATANQGSEATYESGFVIDKFPISRPNLTFSTLTVSNMSPEDSSIYLCSVVPGLGEAFFGQGTRLTVV.

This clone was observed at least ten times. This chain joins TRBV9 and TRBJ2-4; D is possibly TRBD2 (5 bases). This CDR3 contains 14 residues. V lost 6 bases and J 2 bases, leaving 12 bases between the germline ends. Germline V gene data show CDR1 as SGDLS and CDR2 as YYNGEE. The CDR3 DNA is TGTGCCAGCACTCCGGGGATGACCAAAAACATTCAGTACTTC. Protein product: CASTPGMTKNIQYF.

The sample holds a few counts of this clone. The DNA of the CDR3 is TGTGCCAGCAGCTTAGTCACGGGATCTCCAGATACGCAGTATTTT. This translates into CASSLVTGSPDTQYF. The chain joins TRBV7-2 to TRBJ2-3, with a possible D match to TRBD2 (5 bases). V lost 1 base to trimming and J lost 4 bases, with 12 bases between them. Germline CDR1 is SGHTA and CDR2 is FQGNSA. There are 15 residues in the CDR3.

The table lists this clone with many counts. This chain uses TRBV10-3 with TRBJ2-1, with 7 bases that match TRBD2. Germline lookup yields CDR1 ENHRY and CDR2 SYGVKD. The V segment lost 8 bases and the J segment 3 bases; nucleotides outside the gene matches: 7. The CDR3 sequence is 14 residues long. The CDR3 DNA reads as TGTGCCATCGGGGGGGACCCCGACTACAATGAGCAGTTCTTC. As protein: CAIGGDPDYNEQFF.

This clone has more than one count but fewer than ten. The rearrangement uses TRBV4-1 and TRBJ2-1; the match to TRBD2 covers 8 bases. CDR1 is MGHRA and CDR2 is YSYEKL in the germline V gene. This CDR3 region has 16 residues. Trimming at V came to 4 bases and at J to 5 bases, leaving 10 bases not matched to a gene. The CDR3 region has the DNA TGCGCCAGCAGCCGATTCGGGAGGGCAGCGAACAATGAGCAGTTCTTC. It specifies CASSRFGRAANNEQFF.

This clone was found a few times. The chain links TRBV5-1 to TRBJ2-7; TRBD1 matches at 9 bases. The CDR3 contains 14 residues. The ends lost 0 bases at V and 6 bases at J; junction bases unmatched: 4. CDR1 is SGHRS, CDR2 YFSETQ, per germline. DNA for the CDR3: TGCGCCAGCAGCTTGGTGGGACAGGGAGGCGAGCAGTACTTC. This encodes CASSLVGQGGEQYF.